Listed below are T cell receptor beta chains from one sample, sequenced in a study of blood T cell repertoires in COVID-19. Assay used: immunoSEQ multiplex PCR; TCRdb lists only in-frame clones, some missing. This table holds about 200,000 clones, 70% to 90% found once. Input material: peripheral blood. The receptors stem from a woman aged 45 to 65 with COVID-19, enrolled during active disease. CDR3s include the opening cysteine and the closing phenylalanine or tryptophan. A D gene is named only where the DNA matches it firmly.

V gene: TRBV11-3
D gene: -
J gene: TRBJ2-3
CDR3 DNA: TGTGCCAGCAGCCGTAGGGACTCCACAGATACGCAGTATTTT
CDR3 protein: CASSRRDSTDTQYF

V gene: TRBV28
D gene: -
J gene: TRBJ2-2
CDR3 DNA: TGTGCCAGCAGTTTGTCCCTGGCCACCGGGGAGCTGTTTTTT
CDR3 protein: CASSLSLATGELFF

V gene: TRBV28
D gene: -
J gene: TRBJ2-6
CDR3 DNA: TGTGCCAGCAGGGGCCGGGACTCTGGGGCCAACGTCCTGACTTTC
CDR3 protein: CASRGRDSGANVLTF

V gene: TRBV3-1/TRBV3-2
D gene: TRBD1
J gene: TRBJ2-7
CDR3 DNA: TGTGCCAGCAGCCCCCGGACAGGGCCTAAAAGGGTGCAGTACTTC
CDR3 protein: CASSPRTGPKRVQYF

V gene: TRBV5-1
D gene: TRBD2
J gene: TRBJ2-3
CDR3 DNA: TGCGCCAGCAGCCTAGGACTAGCGGGGGGCACAGATACGCAGTATTTT
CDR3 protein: CASSLGLAGGTDTQYF

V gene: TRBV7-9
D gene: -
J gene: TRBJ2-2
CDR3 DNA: TGTGCCAGCAGCTTAGCTATAGGGAGTTCGCGCACCGGGGAGCTGTTTTTT
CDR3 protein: CASSLAIGSSRTGELFF

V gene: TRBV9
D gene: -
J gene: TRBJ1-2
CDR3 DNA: TGTGCCAGCAGCGTTCAGGGGAACTATGGCTACACCTTC
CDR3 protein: CASSVQGNYGYTF

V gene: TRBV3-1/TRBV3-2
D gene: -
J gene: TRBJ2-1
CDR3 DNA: TGTGCCAGCACGGTAAGGGGTCCCCCATCCTACAATGAGCAGTTCTTC
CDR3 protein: CASTVRGPPSYNEQFF

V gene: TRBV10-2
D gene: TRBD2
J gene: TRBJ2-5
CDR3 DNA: TGCGCCAGCAGTGATTCCGGGACCCTCTCCCGGGGGGACCAGTACTTC
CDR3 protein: CASSDSGTLSRGDQYF

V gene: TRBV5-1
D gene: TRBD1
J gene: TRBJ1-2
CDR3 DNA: TGCGCCAGCAGCTTTGACGGCAGGGGGTATGGCTACACCTTC
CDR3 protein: CASSFDGRGYGYTF

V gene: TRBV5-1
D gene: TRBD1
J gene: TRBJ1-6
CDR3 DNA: TGCGCCAGCAGCCTTACGGGACAGGGTAGTAATTCACCCCTCCACTTT
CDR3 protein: CASSLTGQGSNSPLHF

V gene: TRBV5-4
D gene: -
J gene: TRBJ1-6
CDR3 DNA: TGTGCCAGCAGCTTGAACCAGGGGCGAAATTCACCCCTCCACTTT
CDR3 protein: CASSLNQGRNSPLHF

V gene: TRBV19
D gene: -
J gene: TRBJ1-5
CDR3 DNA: TGTGCCAGTAACAGGGTAATTCAAAGCAATCAGCCCCAGCATTTT
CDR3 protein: CASNRVIQSNQPQHF

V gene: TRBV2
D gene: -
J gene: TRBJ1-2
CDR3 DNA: TGTGCCAGCAGTGAAGCGCTTAACAGGATTAACTATGGCTACACCTTC
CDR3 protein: CASSEALNRINYGYTF